This T cell receptor (beta chain) was sequenced for a study of cytomegalovirus exposure and HLA in healthy donors. The study ran its PCR with 60 Vbeta and 13 Jbeta primers. Only in-frame clones appear in the TCRdb table, and some are missing; sequencing was by immunoSEQ multiplex PCR. The profile shows approximately 150,000 clones, roughly 85% of them singletons. Worth noting for this clone: The antigen is unknown.

Points from the study as a whole: There were some public TCRs occurring in many donors, but most TCR sequences were rare.

CDR1 and CDR2 (germline): MNHNY, SVGAGI (reference sequence). The junction had 4 bases not matched to a gene; V was cut back by 7 bases and J by 0 bases. This CDR3 is 14 amino acids long. Sequenced material: PBMCs. The chain is built from TRBV6-6 and TRBJ2-3, with 7 positions matching TRBD1. This clonotype originated in a woman between 25 and 40 years old in good health and CMV-seronegative. CDR3: CASTPGQSTDTQYF. CDR3 nucleotides: TGTGCCAGCACGCCGGGACAGAGCACAGATACGCAGTATTTT.